The entry below describes one T cell receptor beta chain. This sample is part of a study of T cell changes during pregnancy in multiple sclerosis. The protocol was immunoSEQ multiplex PCR, while the TCRdb copy is restricted to in-frame clones and leaves out a portion. The sample records around 97,000 clones, approximately 90% being singletons. CDR1 and CDR2 (germline): SGHRS, YFSETQ. CDR3 length: 17 amino acids. V was cut by 1 base and J by 0 bases, with 11 bases left in between. The rearrangement links TRBV5-1 to TRBJ2-6; unclear D gene. The specimen comprised peripheral blood, sampled after pregnancy. This clonotype originated in a female donor with multiple sclerosis, enrolled in a pregnancy study. CDR3: CASSLLATNSGANVLTF. The CDR3 DNA reads as TGCGCCAGCAGCTTGTTGGCCACGAACTCTGGGGCCAACGTCCTGACTTTC. Supplemented by reference TRBV5-1 and TRBJ2-6, the full variable domain reads KAGVTQTPRYLIKTRGQQVTLSCSPISGHRSVSWYQQTPGQGLQFLFEYFSETQRNKGNFPGRFSGRQFSNSRSEMNVSTLELGDSALYLCASSLLATNSGANVLTFGAGSRLTVL.